Following are 3 T cell receptor gamma chains from one sample sequenced in a study of gammadelta T cells in human blood. TCRdb redid clone calling on the RT-PCR reads using CATT. The profile covers approximately 510 gamma-chain clones, with approximately 3.7% appearing a single time and 25% to 30% taken by the ten largest. Sample: non-Vgamma9Vdelta2 gamma-delta T cells from fetal blood. These receptors were taken from a human fetus.

Relative to its sample, this clone is medium-sized. This chain links TRGV5 with TRGJ1 or TRGJ2. CDR3 length equals 13 residues. CDR1 is VINAFY, CDR2 YDVSNSKD, per germline. The junction had 1 base not matched to a gene; V was cut back by 2 bases and J by 0 bases. As DNA, the CDR3 is TGTGCCACCTGGGACAAGAATTATTATAAGAAACTCTTT. Residues: CATWDKNYYKKLF.

This clone was counted a few times. A read error is possible here, since a much larger clone lies one base away. V and J are TRGV9 and TRGJ1 or TRGJ2. This CDR3 has 15 residues. V gave up 7 bases and J gave up 0 bases; unmatched junction bases: 12. The germline V gene has CDR1 GITISATS and CDR2 ISYDGTV (reference sequence). The CDR3 protein is CALCEISKNYYKKLF. In DNA, the CDR3 is TGTGCCTTGTGTGAGATATCGAAGAATTATTATAAGAAACTCTTT.

As regards this clone: It is unclear where the CDR3 begins or ends on the DNA, so no DNA is shown, and the CDR3 is as TCRdb lists it. For the J gene the call is TRGJP; the V gene lacks a call. The CDR3 spans 20 residues, counting both ends. The CDR3: CTTTVPCGRCRSWAKKIKVF.